Listed below are T cell receptor beta chains from one sample, sequenced in a study of metastatic and nonmetastatic thyroid tumors. MiXCR was used by TCRdb to re-call the PCR reads. The sample yields around 8,600 clones, less than 40% seen once. Sample: tumor tissue. Source of these receptors: a female donor with papillary thyroid cancer or a benign thyroid nodule (not recorded which). Some clones in this sample may be carry-over from other donors' samples. CDR3s include the opening cysteine and the closing phenylalanine or tryptophan. A D gene is named only where the DNA matches it firmly. Only part of the rows carry a size: once, few, many, or a class if the clone is expanded.

.	TRBV4-1	TRBJ2-6	TRBD2	CASSRFIRRLAGTGANVLTF	TGCGCCAGCAGCCGATTCATTAGGAGACTAGCGGGAACTGGGGCCAACGTCCTGACTTTC
.	TRBV30	TRBJ1-5	.	CAWSSHPDNQPQHF	TGTGCCTGGAGTAGTCACCCGGACAATCAGCCCCAGCATTTT
medium-sized	TRBV6-1	TRBJ1-6	.	CASTLEGGSPLHF	TGTGCCAGCACCCTGGAGGGGGGTTCACCCCTCCACTTT
.	TRBV6-1	TRBJ1-5	TRBD1	CAISEGQTNQPQHF	TGTGCCATCAGTGAGGGACAGACAAATCAGCCCCAGCATTTT
.	TRBV6-1	TRBJ2-7	.	CASSEVEPGGYEQYF	TGTGCCAGCAGTGAAGTGGAGCCCGGGGGTTACGAGCAGTACTTC
.	TRBV30	TRBJ1-2	TRBD1	CAWSGTGGAGWGYTF	TGTGCCTGGAGTGGGACAGGGGGCGCGGGTTGGGGCTACACCTTC
.	TRBV20-1	TRBJ2-3	.	CSARTTAADPPHPTDTQYF	TGCAGTGCTAGGACCACGGCGGCCGATCCCCCACACCCCACAGATACGCAGTATTTT
.	TRBV20-1	TRBJ2-7	.	CSARDTGMVNEQYF	TGCAGTGCTAGAGATACAGGGATGGTTAACGAGCAGTACTTC
.	TRBV30	TRBJ2-5	.	CAWSRSIQETQYF	TGTGCCTGGAGTCGGTCTATTCAAGAGACCCAGTACTTC
few	TRBV6-1	TRBJ1-5	.	CASSVYGGYSSQPQHF	TGTGCCAGCAGTGTGTACGGAGGGTATAGCAGTCAGCCCCAGCATTTT
.	TRBV12-3/TRBV12-4	TRBJ2-7	.	CASSLGYEQYF	TGTGCCAGCAGTTTAGGGTACGAGCAGTACTTC
.	TRBV19	TRBJ1-6	.	CASSGGRYNSPLHF	TGTGCCAGTAGTGGCGGACGCTATAATTCACCCCTCCACTTT
few	TRBV5-5	TRBJ1-3	.	CASSPAGTGNTIYF	TGTGCCAGCAGCCCGGCCGGGACTGGAAACACCATATATTTT
once	TRBV7-2	TRBJ1-1	.	CASSLDPGIAEAFF	TGTGCCAGCAGCTTAGACCCAGGGATCGCTGAAGCTTTCTTT
few	TRBV2	TRBJ1-1	.	CASSEWGNTEAFF	TGTGCCAGCAGTGAGTGGGGGAACACTGAAGCTTTCTTT
.	TRBV6-5	TRBJ2-2	TRBD2	CASSFSGTSSTGELFF	TGTGCCAGCAGTTTCTCCGGGACTAGCAGCACCGGGGAGCTGTTTTTT
.	TRBV3-1	TRBJ1-4	TRBD1	CASSQGTVNEKLFF	TGTGCCAGCAGCCAGGGGACAGTTAATGAAAAACTGTTTTTT
medium-sized	TRBV19	TRBJ1-2	.	CASSIVQGGGYTF	TGTGCCAGTAGTATAGTACAGGGTGGCGGCTACACCTTC
.	TRBV13	TRBJ2-7	TRBD1	CASSRWDRGLLRGSYEQYF	TGTGCCAGCAGCCGCTGGGACAGGGGTCTACTTCGGGGCTCCTACGAGCAGTACTTC
.	TRBV7-2	TRBJ2-1	TRBD1	CASSQGTGYAEQFF	TGTGCCAGCAGCCAAGGGACAGGGTACGCTGAGCAGTTCTTC
.	TRBV28	TRBJ2-1	TRBD2	CASSWGTSGEQFF	TGTGCCAGCAGTTGGGGGACTAGCGGTGAGCAGTTCTTC
.	TRBV11-1	TRBJ2-5	.	CASSLGGNRETQYF	TGTGCCAGCAGCTTAGGGGGGAATCGAGAGACCCAGTACTTC
.	TRBV5-6	TRBJ2-7	.	CASSLAEREYEQYF	TGTGCCAGCAGCTTGGCAGAAAGAGAATACGAGCAGTACTTC
medium-sized	TRBV12-3/TRBV12-4	TRBJ2-2	TRBD1	CASSSHRAGGTGELFF	TGTGCCAGCAGTTCGCACAGGGCAGGGGGCACCGGGGAGCTGTTTTTT
few	TRBV7-9	TRBJ2-1	.	CASRLNEQFF	TGTGCCAGCAGATTAAATGAGCAGTTCTTC
.	TRBV19	TRBJ1-5	.	CASSMGGGGGVQPQHF	TGTGCCAGTAGTATGGGCGGGGGGGGCGGCGTTCAGCCCCAGCATTTT
.	TRBV20-1	TRBJ1-5	.	CSARREGNQPQHF	TGCAGTGCTAGGAGAGAGGGCAATCAGCCCCAGCATTTT
.	TRBV6-1	TRBJ1-6	.	CASRNSGTLSLPLHF	TGTGCCAGCAGAAATTCCGGGACATTAAGTCTCCCCCTCCACTTT
.	TRBV20-1	TRBJ1-2	TRBD1	CSASPGQSNYGYTF	TGCAGTGCTTCTCCGGGACAGTCTAACTATGGCTACACCTTC
few	TRBV12-3/TRBV12-4	TRBJ1-6	.	CASSSNSPLHF	TGTGCCAGCAGTTCCAATTCACCCCTCCACTTT
.	TRBV6-1	TRBJ1-1	.	CASSELAGGGTEAFF	TGTGCCAGCAGTGAATTAGCAGGCGGTGGCACTGAAGCTTTCTTT
large	TRBV5-1	TRBJ1-4	.	CASSFYGDEKLFF	TGCGCCAGCAGCTTCTACGGGGATGAAAAACTGTTTTTT
.	TRBV6-2/TRBV6-3	TRBJ1-6	.	CASSYLDPRQSSPLHF	TGTGCCAGCAGTTACCTCGACCCCCGACAGAGTTCACCCCTCCACTTT
.	TRBV12-3/TRBV12-4	TRBJ1-6	.	CASILGFWRSSYNSPLHF	TGTGCCAGCATCCTGGGATTTTGGAGAAGCTCCTATAATTCACCCCTCCACTTT
.	TRBV30	TRBJ1-2	.	CAWSDLPYGYTF	TGTGCCTGGAGTGACTTGCCCTATGGCTACACCTTC
.	TRBV20-1	TRBJ2-1	TRBD2	CSAKSPGLAGFNEQFF	TGCAGTGCTAAGTCCCCGGGACTAGCGGGATTTAATGAGCAGTTCTTC
.	TRBV28	TRBJ2-1	TRBD2	CASRMRLAGGYNEQFF	TGTGCCAGCAGAATGCGACTAGCGGGGGGGTACAATGAGCAGTTCTTC
.	TRBV24-1	TRBJ2-7	.	CATSDTRWGSYEQYF	TGTGCCACCAGTGATACTAGGTGGGGGTCCTACGAGCAGTACTTC
.	TRBV20-1	TRBJ2-3	.	CSADAGRSTDTQYF	TGCAGTGCTGATGCGGGACGGAGCACAGATACGCAGTATTTT
.	TRBV27	TRBJ1-1	.	CASSHQMNTEAFF	TGTGCCAGCAGTCACCAAATGAACACTGAAGCTTTCTTT
.	TRBV29-1	TRBJ1-6	TRBD1	CSVRTGGAYNSPLHF	TGCAGCGTTAGGACAGGGGGTGCCTATAATTCACCCCTCCACTTT
.	TRBV4-2	TRBJ2-7	.	CASSQGAGRSEQYF	TGTGCCAGCAGTCAAGGGGCGGGACGTTCGGAGCAGTACTTC
few	TRBV5-1	TRBJ2-7	.	CASSLGTGFGVYEQYF	TGCGCCAGCAGCTTGGGCACAGGGTTTGGAGTCTACGAGCAGTACTTC
.	TRBV4-2	TRBJ2-7	.	CASSQDRDRSEQYF	TGTGCCAGCAGCCAAGACCGAGACAGATCCGAGCAGTACTTC
large	TRBV5-1	TRBJ1-6	TRBD1	CASSPWDRDPYNSPLHF	TGCGCCAGCAGCCCCTGGGACAGGGACCCCTATAATTCACCCCTCCACTTT
medium-sized	TRBV6-6	TRBJ1-2	.	CASSYSPQANYGYTF	TGTGCCAGCAGTTACTCGCCTCAAGCTAACTATGGCTACACCTTC
few	TRBV28	TRBJ2-7	.	CASSSQRVVKEQYF	TGTGCCAGCAGCAGCCAGAGGGTGGTCAAGGAGCAGTACTTC
.	TRBV20-1	TRBJ2-1	.	CSAKEAIAVNEQFF	TGCAGTGCTAAAGAGGCGATAGCGGTCAATGAGCAGTTCTTC
medium-sized	TRBV6-1	TRBJ1-1	.	CASSPLPGQFGREAFF	TGTGCCAGCAGCCCGCTACCTGGACAGTTCGGCCGTGAAGCTTTCTTT
many	TRBV14	TRBJ2-7	TRBD1	CASSQISDRGSPYEQYF	TGTGCCAGCAGCCAGATATCAGACAGGGGTTCCCCCTACGAGCAGTACTTC
once	TRBV7-3	TRBJ2-1	TRBD1	CASSAKGQPYNEQFF	TGTGCCAGCAGCGCGAAGGGACAGCCCTACAATGAGCAGTTCTTC
few	TRBV12-3/TRBV12-4	TRBJ2-5	.	CASSFPETQETQYF	TGTGCCAGCAGTTTTCCGGAAACGCAAGAGACCCAGTACTTC
.	TRBV28	TRBJ1-6	.	CASSRTSNNSPLHF	TGTGCCAGCAGCCGGACAAGCAATAATTCACCCCTCCACTTT
few	TRBV28	TRBJ2-7	.	CASSQDQGGISYEQYF	TGTGCCAGCAGCCAAGATCAGGGCGGGATCTCCTACGAGCAGTACTTC
.	TRBV9	TRBJ2-7	.	CASRNRTNYEQYF	TGTGCCAGCCGTAACAGGACTAATTACGAGCAGTACTTC
.	TRBV5-4	TRBJ1-5	.	CASSLEPGGAGNNQQQHF	TGTGCCAGCAGCTTGGAACCCGGCGGGGCAGGGAACAATCAGCAACAGCATTTT
.	TRBV6-1	TRBJ2-3	TRBD2	CASSSGGFTDTQYF	TGTGCCAGCAGTAGCGGGGGATTCACAGATACGCAGTATTTT
medium-sized	TRBV5-1	TRBJ2-7	TRBD2	CASSLLGGGVNEQYF	TGCGCCAGCAGCCTATTGGGCGGGGGGGTCAACGAGCAGTACTTC